The 27 T cell receptor beta chains below were found in one sample sequenced in a study of blood T cell repertoires in COVID-19. The method was immunoSEQ multiplex PCR; TCRdb's version includes in-frame clones alone and lacks a portion of them. The profile shows 87,000 or so clones, roughly 86% of them singletons. Sequencing input: peripheral blood. All receptors derive from a middle-aged man with acute or convalescent COVID-19.

In nucleotides, the CDR3 is TGCGCCAGCAGCATGTCGGGATCAGTTACCCCAGATGAAAAACTGTTTTTT. This encodes CASSMSGSVTPDEKLFF. The rearrangement links TRBV5-1 to TRBJ1-4; D ambiguous. V lost 4 bases and J lost 6, with 22 bases in between. The V gene's germline CDR1 is SGHRS and CDR2 YFSETQ. The CDR3 extends over 17 amino acids.

The chain links TRBV2 to TRBJ2-7; tentatively, D is TRBD2 (10 bases). Germline V gene data show CDR1 as SNHLY and CDR2 as FYNNEI. The V end was cut by 6 bases, the J end by 1 base, with 28 bases between. The CDR3 loop spans 19 amino acids. CDR3 DNA: TGTGCCAGCAGACGGGGACAGGGCTTCCCTAGCGGGGGATCCTACGAGCAGTACTTC. This sequence encodes CASRRGQGFPSGGSYEQYF. Full variable domain (missing parts from reference TRBV2 and TRBJ2-7): EPEVTQTPSHQVTQMGQEVILRCVPISNHLYFYWYRQILGQKVEFLVSFYNNEISEKSEIFDDQFSVERPDGSNFTLKIRSTKLEDSAMYFCASRRGQGFPSGGSYEQYFGPGTRLTVT.

This rearrangement joins TRBV19 to TRBJ2-7; 8 bases fit TRBD1. CDR1 LNHDA and CDR2 SQIVND come from the germline V gene (reference sequence). V was pared by 5 bases and J by 6 bases, with 9 bases of the junction left unmatched. There are 14 residues in the CDR3. In DNA form, the CDR3 reads TGTGCCAGTAGTCCCGACAGGGGACGTTCCGAGCAGTACTTC. This codes for CASSPDRGRSEQYF.

This chain uses TRBV9 with TRBJ1-1; no definite D call. Germline V CDR1 and CDR2: SGDLS, YYNGEE. V lost 2 bases to trimming and J lost 4 bases, with 12 bases between them. The CDR3 consists of 14 residues. CDR3 loop: CASSVATRSTEAFF. CDR3 DNA: TGTGCCAGCAGCGTCGCCACTCGGTCCACTGAAGCTTTCTTT.

The chain is built from TRBV6-6 and TRBJ1-5; 9 bases map to TRBD1. Germline loops: CDR1 MNHNY, CDR2 SVGAGI (reference sequence). V was clipped by 5 bases and J by 1 base; unmatched bases: 9. The CDR3 has 17 residues. The DNA for the CDR3 is TGTGCCAGCAGTCGCCTCACACAGGGGGCCAGCAATCAGCCCCAGCATTTT. It encodes CASSRLTQGASNQPQHF.

The chain has TRBV9 and TRBJ2-1; 10 nucleotides align to TRBD2. CDR3 length: 16 amino acids. Germline values: CDR1 SGDLS, CDR2 YYNGEE. Losses at the gene ends were 0 bases for V and 6 bases for J; bases not matched to a gene: 6. CDR3 DNA: TGTGCCAGCAGCGTAGCTGCTAGCGGGAGACCCAATGAGCAGTTCTTC. Amino acid sequence: CASSVAASGRPNEQFF.

This chain joins TRBV7-9 and TRBJ2-1; 15 bases map to TRBD2. This CDR3 is built from 17 residues. Germline CDR1 and CDR2: SEHNR and FQNEAQ (reference sequence). V lost 1 base to trimming and J lost 8 bases; unmatched junction nucleotides: 6. CDR3 sequence (DNA): TGTGCCAGCAGCTTAGATTGGACTAGCGGGAGGGCCGATGAGCAGTTCTTC. It translates to CASSLDWTSGRADEQFF. The full variable domain, completed using reference TRBV7-9 and TRBJ2-1, is DTGVSQNPRHKITKRGQNVTFRCDPISEHNRLYWYRQTLGQGPEFLTYFQNEAQLEKSRLLSDRFSAERPKGSFSTLEIQRTEQGDSAMYLCASSLDWTSGRADEQFFGPGTRLTVL.

The V and J genes are TRBV7-8 and TRBJ1-1; D is perhaps TRBD1 (5 bases). The V and J ends lost 5 bases and 2 bases respectively, with 15 bases between them. The CDR3 has 15 residues. Per germline, CDR1 SGHVS and CDR2 FQNEAQ. The CDR3 sequence is CASSPGRGKNTEAFF. In DNA, the CDR3 is TGTGCCAGCAGCCCCGGGAGGGGTAAAAACACTGAAGCTTTCTTT.

The chain recombines TRBV4-3 with TRBJ1-2; tentative D call: TRBD1 (5 bases). The CDR3 loop spans 15 amino acids. V was trimmed by 0 bases and J by 6 bases, leaving 14 bases between them. Germline loops: CDR1 LGHNA, CDR2 YSLEER. The CDR3 loop reads CASSQEGLGGNGYTF. The CDR3, as DNA: TGCGCCAGCAGCCAAGAAGGTCTTGGGGGGAATGGCTACACCTTC.

This chain joins TRBV3-1 (or the pseudogene TRBV3-2) and TRBJ1-3; unclear D gene. From germline, CDR1 is LGHDT and CDR2 YNNKEL (reference sequence). The CDR3 has 14 residues. V was clipped by 3 bases and J by 0 bases, with 6 bases between them. CDR3 coding DNA: TGTGCCAGCAGCCAGAGCTCCTCTGGAAACACCATATATTTT. It yields the protein CASSQSSSGNTIYF.

The gene calls are TRBV11-2 and TRBJ2-1; a possible D gene is TRBD1 (6 bases). Germline-derived CDR1 and CDR2 are SGHAT and FQNNGV. With 1 base removed from V and 2 bases from J, the gap between germline ends came to 15 bases. This CDR3 has 17 amino acids. The CDR3 reads CASSLVDFRGTYNEQFF. Here the CDR3 DNA reads TGTGCCAGCAGCTTAGTGGACTTCAGGGGAACCTACAATGAGCAGTTCTTC.

The V call is TRBV19, the J call TRBJ2-2; D gene uncertain. CDR1 and CDR2 (germline): LNHDA, SQIVND (reference sequence). The CDR3 length is 16 residues. Trimming cost V 5 bases and J 1 base, with 14 bases left between them. DNA of the CDR3: TGTGCCAGTAGTTCCTGGAGCAACAAGAACACCGGGGAGCTGTTTTTT. It is translated as CASSSWSNKNTGELFF.

V is TRBV2 and J is TRBJ1-2; TRBD1 aligns across 7 bases. V was pared by 5 bases and J by 5 bases, with 8 bases of the junction left unmatched. The germline V gene encodes CDR1 SNHLY and CDR2 FYNNEI. This CDR3 contains 14 residues. The CDR3 loop is CASSSDRVRYGYTF. CDR3 in DNA: TGTGCCAGCAGTTCAGACAGGGTTAGGTATGGCTACACCTTC.

The J gene is TRBJ2-7, the V gene TRBV30, with D uncertain. V shed 0 bases and J shed 1 base, with 4 bases lying between them. Germline lookup yields CDR1 GTSNPN and CDR2 SVGIG (reference sequence). The CDR3 runs to 12 residues. CDR3 sequence reads: CAWSVSSYEQYF. CDR3 DNA: TGTGCCTGGAGTGTATCGTCCTACGAGCAGTACTTC.

The chain couples TRBV3-1 (or the pseudogene TRBV3-2) to TRBJ2-7; 13 bases agree with TRBD2. The CDR3 sequence is 16 residues long. Germline lookup yields CDR1 LGHDT and CDR2 YNNKEL (reference sequence). V was clipped by 0 bases and J by 7 bases; unmatched bases: 6. The CDR3, as DNA: TGTGCCAGCAGCCAAGAGGCAGGACTAGCGGGAGAGGAGCAGTACTTC. This codes for CASSQEAGLAGEEQYF.

Details on this clone: Other DNA sequences in the sample encode the same CDR3. The chain recombines TRBV10-3 with TRBJ1-1; tentatively, D is TRBD1 (6 bases). Germline V gene lookup returns CDR1 ENHRY and CDR2 SYGVKD. The V end was cut by 0 bases, the J end by 1 base, with 6 bases between. The CDR3 length is 14 residues. CDR3 bases: TGTGCCATCAGTGAGTCGACAGGGAACACTGAAGCTTTCTTT. Its protein product is CAISESTGNTEAFF.

The rearrangement joins TRBV11-1 to TRBJ1-3; D uncertain. Trimming stripped 6 bases from V and 0 bases from J, with 9 bases between. Germline values: CDR1 SGHAT, CDR2 FQDESV (reference sequence). The CDR3 is 14 residues long. This CDR3 reads CASSTGSSGNTIYF. The CDR3 DNA reads TGTGCCAGCAGTACGGGAAGCTCTGGAAACACCATATATTTT.

The chain carries TRBV6-2 or TRBV6-3 and TRBJ1-2; no clear D gene. Germline CDR1 is MNHEY and CDR2 is SVGEGT. This CDR3 contains 15 residues. The ends were cut back, 4 bases at V and 6 bases at J, with 18 bases in the middle. CDR3 DNA sequence: TGTGCCAGCAGTTCCCCCACCTGGAGGGTGGATGGCTACACCTTC. Protein sequence: CASSSPTWRVDGYTF.

This chain links TRBV11-2 with TRBJ2-1, with 9 bases fitting TRBD1. The CDR3 runs to 17 residues. J was trimmed by 8 bases and V by 4 bases; bases with no gene match: 15. Germline CDR1 reads SGHAT; CDR2 reads FQNNGV. The CDR3 is CASSSGRQGGVGDEQFF. The CDR3 region has the DNA TGTGCCAGCAGCTCGGGAAGACAGGGGGGGGTCGGAGATGAGCAGTTCTTC. Based on the CDR3 plus reference TRBV11-2 and TRBJ2-1, the full variable domain is EAGVAQSPRYKIIEKRQSVAFWCNPISGHATLYWYQQILGQGPKLLIQFQNNGVVDDSQLPKDRFSAERLKGVDSTLKIQPAKLEDSAVYLCASSSGRQGGVGDEQFFGPGTRLTVL.

V and J are TRBV19 and TRBJ2-3; 10 bases match TRBD2. J lost 2 bases, V lost 4 bases, and 12 bases had no gene match. Looked up from germline, CDR1 is LNHDA and CDR2 is SQIVND (reference sequence). The CDR3 spans 18 residues. CDR3 nucleotide sequence: TGTGCCAGTAGTACGACCCAATCACTAGCGGGGTACACAGATACGCAGTATTTT. Amino acid sequence: CASSTTQSLAGYTDTQYF.

The rearrangement links TRBV5-1 to TRBJ1-1; D unresolved. The CDR3 extends over 12 amino acids. CDR1 is SGHRS and CDR2 is YFSETQ in the germline V gene. V shed 0 bases and J shed 3 bases, with 3 bases lying between them. The CDR3 DNA sequence: TGCGCCAGCAGCTTGGCCGACACTGAAGCTTTCTTT. Its translation: CASSLADTEAFF.

The V and J genes are TRBV27 and TRBJ1-2, with 12 bases fitting TRBD1. This CDR3 region has 15 residues. With V trimmed by 4 bases and J by 5 bases, 5 bases remained unmatched. Germline CDR1 reads MNHEY; CDR2 reads SMNVEV (reference sequence). The CDR3 sequence: CASSSSGQGAYGYTF. DNA of the CDR3: TGTGCCAGCAGTTCGTCGGGACAGGGGGCTTATGGCTACACCTTC.

This chain's CDR3 is CASSAGGPREQYF. The CDR3 DNA sequence: TGCGCCAGCAGCGCGGGAGGGCCGAGGGAGCAGTACTTC. The chain links TRBV5-1 to TRBJ2-7; 9 bases fit TRBD2. V was pared by 4 bases and J by 7 bases, with 6 bases of the junction left unmatched. CDR1 and CDR2 (germline): SGHRS, YFSETQ. This CDR3 has 13 residues.

This chain joins TRBV27 and TRBJ1-1, with D hard to call. Per germline, CDR1 MNHEY and CDR2 SMNVEV (reference sequence). Trimming took 3 bases from V and 7 from J, leaving 9 bases between them. The CDR3 extends over 12 amino acids. The CDR3 DNA reads as TGTGCCAGCAGTTTTTTGCGGGGTGAAGCTTTCTTT. Its translation: CASSFLRGEAFF.

This clone was counted between two and nine times. The chain recombines TRBV6-5 with TRBJ1-1; TRBD1 matches 8 bases. CDR3 length: 14 residues. CDR1 and CDR2 from the germline V gene are MNHEY and SVGAGI. The V gene end was trimmed by 5 bases and the J gene end by 0 bases; junction bases not matched to a gene: 2. CDR3 nucleotides: TGTGCCAGCAGTCGGGACAGGATGAACACTGAAGCTTTCTTT. This codes for CASSRDRMNTEAFF.

The rearrangement uses TRBV6-5 and TRBJ2-5, with TRBD2 matching over 8 bases. Germline V gene data show CDR1 as MNHEY and CDR2 as SVGAGI. The CDR3 is 13 residues long. V shed 5 bases, J shed 7 bases, and the junction held 6 bases outside the gene matches. The CDR3 DNA follows: TGTGCCAGCAGTCCCGTTAGCGGGACGACCCAGTACTTC. Translating it yields CASSPVSGTTQYF.

V is TRBV4-3 and J is TRBJ2-3, with D perhaps TRBD2 (5 bases). Trimming cost V 5 bases and J 6 bases, with 15 bases left between them. CDR1 is LGHNA and CDR2 is YSLEER in the germline V gene. The CDR3 totals 14 residues. CDR3 nucleotide sequence: TGCGCCAGCAGCTCCTGGGCCGGGGATGATACGCAGTATTTT. This sequence encodes CASSSWAGDDTQYF.